This T cell receptor (beta chain) was sequenced in a study of human T cells and chemical hapten exposure. Sample time point: patch test 1, 2 weeks after DPC sensitization. Sample treatment: therapeutic diphenylcyclopropenone sensitization with weekly scalp DPC. The germline CDR1 and CDR2 sequences are MNHNY and SVGAGI (reference sequence). The CDR3 is made up of 17 amino acids. V lost 2 bases and J lost 3; bases outside the gene matches: 12. This clonotype has more than one count but fewer than ten. Each CDR3 protein gets one entry after TCRdb re-called the RACE reads with MiXCR. In the table there are some 380,000 distinct CDR3 sequences, 4.8% of which are singletons.

This sequence originates from a woman between 45 and 65 years old with alopecia areata. Some clones in this sample may be carry-over from other donors' samples. The sample here was whole blood, taken in connection with sensitization to the hapten diphenylcyclopropenone (DPC). The chain couples TRBV6-6 to TRBJ1-1; 7 bases fit TRBD1. The CDR3 is CASSYRPPTGKDTEAFF. CDR3 sequence (DNA): TGTGCCAGCAGTTACCGACCCCCGACAGGGAAGGACACTGAAGCTTTCTTT.